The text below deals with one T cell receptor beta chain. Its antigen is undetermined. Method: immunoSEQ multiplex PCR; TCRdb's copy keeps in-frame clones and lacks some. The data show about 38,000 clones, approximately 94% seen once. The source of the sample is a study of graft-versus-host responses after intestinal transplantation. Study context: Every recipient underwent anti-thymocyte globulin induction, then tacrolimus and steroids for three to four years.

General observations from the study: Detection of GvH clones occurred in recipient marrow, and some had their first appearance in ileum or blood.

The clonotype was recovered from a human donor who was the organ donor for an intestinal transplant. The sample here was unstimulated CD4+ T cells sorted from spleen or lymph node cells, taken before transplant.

The CDR3 coding sequence is TGTGCCAGCACACCGTACGGGGAACCTCACACAGATACGCAGTATTTT. As protein: CASTPYGEPHTDTQYF. This chain uses TRBV6-4 with TRBJ2-3, with D maybe TRBD2 (5 bases). The CDR3 extends over 16 amino acids. V was pared by 7 bases and J by 2 bases, with 19 bases between. Germline V lookup: CDR1 MRHNA, CDR2 SNTAGT.